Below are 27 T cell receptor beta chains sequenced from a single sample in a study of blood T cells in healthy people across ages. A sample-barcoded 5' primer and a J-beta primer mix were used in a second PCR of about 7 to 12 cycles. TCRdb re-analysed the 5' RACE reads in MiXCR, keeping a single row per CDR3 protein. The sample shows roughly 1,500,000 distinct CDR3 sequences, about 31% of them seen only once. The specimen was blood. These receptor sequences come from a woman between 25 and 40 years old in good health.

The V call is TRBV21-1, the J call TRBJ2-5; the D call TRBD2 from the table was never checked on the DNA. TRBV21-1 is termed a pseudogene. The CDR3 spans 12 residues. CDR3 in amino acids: CASRREGAEQYF. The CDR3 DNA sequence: TGTGCCAGCAGAAGGGAGGGAGCTGAGCAGTACTTC.

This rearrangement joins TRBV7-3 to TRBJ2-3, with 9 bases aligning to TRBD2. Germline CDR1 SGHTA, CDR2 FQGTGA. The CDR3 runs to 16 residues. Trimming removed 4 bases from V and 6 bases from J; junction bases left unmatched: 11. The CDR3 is CASSSLGGGAGDTQYF. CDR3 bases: TGTGCCAGCAGCTCCCTGGGCGGGGGGGCCGGGGATACGCAGTATTTT.

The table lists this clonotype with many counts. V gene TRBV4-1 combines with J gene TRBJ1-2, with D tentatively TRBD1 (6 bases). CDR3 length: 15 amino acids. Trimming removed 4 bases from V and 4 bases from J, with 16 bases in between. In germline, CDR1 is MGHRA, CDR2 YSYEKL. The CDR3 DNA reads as TGCGCCAGCAGCCCCCAGGCCGGACAGACCTATGGCTACACCTTC. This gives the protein CASSPQAGQTYGYTF.

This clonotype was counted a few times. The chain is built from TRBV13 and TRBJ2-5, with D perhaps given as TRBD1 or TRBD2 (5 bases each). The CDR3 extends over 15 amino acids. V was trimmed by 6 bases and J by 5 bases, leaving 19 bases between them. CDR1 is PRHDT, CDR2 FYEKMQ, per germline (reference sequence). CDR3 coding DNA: TGTGCCAGCAGATCACGGGGTACAGGCCGGGAGACCCAGTACTTC. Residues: CASRSRGTGRETQYF.

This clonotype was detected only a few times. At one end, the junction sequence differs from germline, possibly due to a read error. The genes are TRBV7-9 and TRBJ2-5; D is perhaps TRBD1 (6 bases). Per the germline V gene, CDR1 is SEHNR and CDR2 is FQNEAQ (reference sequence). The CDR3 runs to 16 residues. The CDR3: CASSFHGQRFQATQYF. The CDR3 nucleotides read TGTGCCAGCAGCTTCCACGGACAGAGGTTCCAAGCGACCCAGTACTTC.

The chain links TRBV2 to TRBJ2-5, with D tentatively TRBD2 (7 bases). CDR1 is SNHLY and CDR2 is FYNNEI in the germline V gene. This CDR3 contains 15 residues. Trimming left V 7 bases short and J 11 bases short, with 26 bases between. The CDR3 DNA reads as TGTGCCAGCACCGTACTTGCGGGGGCCCAATCAGAGCAGTACTTC. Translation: CASTVLAGAQSEQYF.

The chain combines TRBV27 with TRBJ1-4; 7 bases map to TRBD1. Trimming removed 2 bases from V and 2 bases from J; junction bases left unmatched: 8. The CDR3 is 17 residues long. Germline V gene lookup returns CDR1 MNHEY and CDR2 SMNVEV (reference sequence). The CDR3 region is CASSLTGVVCTNEKLFF. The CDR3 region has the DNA TGTGCCAGCAGTTTAACAGGGGTAGTGTGCACTAATGAAAAACTGTTTTTT.

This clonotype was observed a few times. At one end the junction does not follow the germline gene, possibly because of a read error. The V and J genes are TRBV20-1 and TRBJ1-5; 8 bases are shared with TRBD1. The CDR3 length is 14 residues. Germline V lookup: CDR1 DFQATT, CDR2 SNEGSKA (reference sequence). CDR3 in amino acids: CSARDRVGNRPQHF. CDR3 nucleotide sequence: TGCAGTGCTAGGGACAGGGTTGGCAATCGGCCCCAGCATTTT.

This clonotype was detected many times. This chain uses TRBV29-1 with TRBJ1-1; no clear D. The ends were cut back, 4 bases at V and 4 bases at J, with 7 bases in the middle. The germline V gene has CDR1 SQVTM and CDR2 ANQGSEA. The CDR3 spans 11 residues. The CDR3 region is CSVGGSTEAFF. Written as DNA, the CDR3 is TGCAGCGTTGGAGGGAGCACTGAAGCTTTCTTT.

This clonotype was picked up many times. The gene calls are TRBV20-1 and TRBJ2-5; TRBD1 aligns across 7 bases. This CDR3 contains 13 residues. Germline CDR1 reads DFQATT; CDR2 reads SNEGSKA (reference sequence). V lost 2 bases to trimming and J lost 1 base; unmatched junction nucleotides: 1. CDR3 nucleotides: TGCAGTGCTAGAACAGGGGTCCAAGAGACCCAGTACTTC. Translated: CSARTGVQETQYF.

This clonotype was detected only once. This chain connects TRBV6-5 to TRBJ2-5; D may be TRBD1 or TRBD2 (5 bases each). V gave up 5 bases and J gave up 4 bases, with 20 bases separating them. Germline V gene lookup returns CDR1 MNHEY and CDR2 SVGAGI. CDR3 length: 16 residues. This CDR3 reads CASSRPMGVWGETQYF. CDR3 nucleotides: TGTGCCAGCAGTCGCCCGATGGGGGTGTGGGGAGAGACCCAGTACTTC.

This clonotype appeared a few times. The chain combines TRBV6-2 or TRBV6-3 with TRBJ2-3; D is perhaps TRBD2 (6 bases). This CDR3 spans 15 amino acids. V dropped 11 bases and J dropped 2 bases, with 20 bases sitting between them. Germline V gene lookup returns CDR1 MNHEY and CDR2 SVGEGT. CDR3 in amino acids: CAARAFRGSTDTQYF. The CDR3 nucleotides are TGTGCCGCCAGGGCCTTCCGGGGGTCCACAGATACGCAGTATTTT.

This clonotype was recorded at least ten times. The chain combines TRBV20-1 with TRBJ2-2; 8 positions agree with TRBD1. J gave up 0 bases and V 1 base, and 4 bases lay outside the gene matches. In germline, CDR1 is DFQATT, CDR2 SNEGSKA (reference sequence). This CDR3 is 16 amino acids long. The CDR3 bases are TGCAGTGCTAGAGCCCTGGACAGGGCGAACACCGGGGAGCTGTTTTTT. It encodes CSARALDRANTGELFF.

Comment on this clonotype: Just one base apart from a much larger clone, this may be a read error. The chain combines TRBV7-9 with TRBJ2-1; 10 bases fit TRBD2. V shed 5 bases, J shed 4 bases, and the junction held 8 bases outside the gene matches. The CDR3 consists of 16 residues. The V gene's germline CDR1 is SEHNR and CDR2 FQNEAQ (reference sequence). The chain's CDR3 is CASSPQTSGIYNEQFF. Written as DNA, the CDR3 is TGTGCCAGCAGCCCCCAAACTAGCGGGATATACAATGAGCAGTTCTTC.

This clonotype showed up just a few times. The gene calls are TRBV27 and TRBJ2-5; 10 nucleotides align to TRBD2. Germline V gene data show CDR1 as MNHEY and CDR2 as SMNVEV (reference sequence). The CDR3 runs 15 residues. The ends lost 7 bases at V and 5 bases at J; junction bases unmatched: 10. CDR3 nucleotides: TGTGCCAGCACTCGGGATAGCGGGGGGCGGGAGACCCAGTACTTC. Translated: CASTRDSGGRETQYF.

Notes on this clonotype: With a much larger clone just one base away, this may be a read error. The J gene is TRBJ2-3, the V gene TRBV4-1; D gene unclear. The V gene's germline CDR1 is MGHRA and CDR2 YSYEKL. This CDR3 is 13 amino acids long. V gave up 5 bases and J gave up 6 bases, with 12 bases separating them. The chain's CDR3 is CASSIEIRDTQYF. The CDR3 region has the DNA TGCGCCAGCAGCATAGAGATCCGGGATACGCAGTATTTT.

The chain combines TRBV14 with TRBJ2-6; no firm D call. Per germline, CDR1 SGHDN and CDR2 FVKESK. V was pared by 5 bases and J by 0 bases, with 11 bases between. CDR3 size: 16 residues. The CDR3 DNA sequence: TGTGCCAGCAGCTCATTTGCGGTCTCTGGGGCCAACGTCCTGACTTTC. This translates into CASSSFAVSGANVLTF. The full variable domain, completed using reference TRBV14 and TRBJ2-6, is EAGVTQFPSHSVIEKGQTVTLRCDPISGHDNLYWYRRVMGKEIKFLLHFVKESKQDESGMPNNRFLAERTGGTYSTLKVQPAELEDSGVYFCASSSFAVSGANVLTFGAGSRLTVL.

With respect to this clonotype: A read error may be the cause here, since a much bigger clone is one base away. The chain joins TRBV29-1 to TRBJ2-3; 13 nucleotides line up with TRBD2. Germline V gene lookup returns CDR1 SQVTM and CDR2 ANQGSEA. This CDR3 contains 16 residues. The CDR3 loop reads CSVVPGLAGFTDAQYF. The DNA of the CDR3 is TGCAGCGTTGTGCCGGGACTAGCGGGGTTCACAGATGCGCAGTATTTT.

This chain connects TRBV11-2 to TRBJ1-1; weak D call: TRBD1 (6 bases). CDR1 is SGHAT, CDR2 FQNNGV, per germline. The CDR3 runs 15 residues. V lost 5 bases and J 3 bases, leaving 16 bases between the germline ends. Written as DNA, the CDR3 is TGTGCCAGCAGCACCTACAGGGCTTCGGACACTGAAGCTTTCTTT. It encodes CASSTYRASDTEAFF. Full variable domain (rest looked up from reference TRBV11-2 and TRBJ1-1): EAGVAQSPRYKIIEKRQSVAFWCNPISGHATLYWYQQILGQGPKLLIQFQNNGVVDDSQLPKDRFSAERLKGVDSTLKIQPAKLEDSAVYLCASSTYRASDTEAFFGQGTRLTVV.

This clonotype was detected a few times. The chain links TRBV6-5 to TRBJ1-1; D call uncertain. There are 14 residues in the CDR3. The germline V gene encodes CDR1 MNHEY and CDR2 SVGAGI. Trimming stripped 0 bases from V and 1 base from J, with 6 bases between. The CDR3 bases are TGTGCCAGCAGTTACTCGACGGCGAACACTGAAGCTTTCTTT. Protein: CASSYSTANTEAFF.

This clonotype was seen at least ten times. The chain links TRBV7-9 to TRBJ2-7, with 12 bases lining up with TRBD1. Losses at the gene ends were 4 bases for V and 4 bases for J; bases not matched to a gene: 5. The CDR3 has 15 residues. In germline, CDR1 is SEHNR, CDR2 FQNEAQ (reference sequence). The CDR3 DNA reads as TGTGCCAGCAGCTCGGGACAGGGGGCTGGTTACGAGCAGTACTTC. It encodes CASSSGQGAGYEQYF.

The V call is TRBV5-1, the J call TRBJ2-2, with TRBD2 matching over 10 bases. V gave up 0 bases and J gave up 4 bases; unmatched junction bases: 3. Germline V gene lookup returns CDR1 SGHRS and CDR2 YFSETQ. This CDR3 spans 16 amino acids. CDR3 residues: CASSLGTSGATGELFF. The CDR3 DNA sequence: TGCGCCAGCAGCTTGGGAACTAGCGGGGCCACCGGGGAGCTGTTTTTT.

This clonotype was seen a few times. The chain's CDR3 is CSARAWTSGRTDTQYF. CDR3 sequence (DNA): TGCAGTGCTAGAGCTTGGACTAGCGGGCGCACAGATACGCAGTATTTT. V gene TRBV20-1 combines with J gene TRBJ2-3; TRBD2 aligns across 11 bases. The CDR3 length is 16 residues. The V gene's germline CDR1 is DFQATT and CDR2 SNEGSKA (reference sequence). Trimming removed 1 base from V and 1 base from J; junction bases left unmatched: 4.

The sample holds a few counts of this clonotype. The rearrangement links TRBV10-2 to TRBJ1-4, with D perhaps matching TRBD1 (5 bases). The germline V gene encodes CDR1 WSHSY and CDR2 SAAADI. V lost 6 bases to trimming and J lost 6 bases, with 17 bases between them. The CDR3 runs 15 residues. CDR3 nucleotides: TGCGCCAGCAGGTCGACAGTCCTAGAACATGAAAAACTGTTTTTT. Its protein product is CASRSTVLEHEKLFF.

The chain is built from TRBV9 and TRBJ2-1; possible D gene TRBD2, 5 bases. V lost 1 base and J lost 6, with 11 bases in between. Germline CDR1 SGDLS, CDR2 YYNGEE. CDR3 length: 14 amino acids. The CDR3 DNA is TGTGCCAGCAGCGTACTCCCAGAGGGCAATGAGCAGTTCTTC. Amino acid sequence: CASSVLPEGNEQFF.

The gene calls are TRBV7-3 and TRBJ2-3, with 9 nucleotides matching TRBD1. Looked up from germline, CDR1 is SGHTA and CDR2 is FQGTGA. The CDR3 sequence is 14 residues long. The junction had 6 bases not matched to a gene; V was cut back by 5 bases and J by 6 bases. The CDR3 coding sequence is TGTGCCAGCAGCCCCGGGACAGGGTTCGATACGCAGTATTTT. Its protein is CASSPGTGFDTQYF.

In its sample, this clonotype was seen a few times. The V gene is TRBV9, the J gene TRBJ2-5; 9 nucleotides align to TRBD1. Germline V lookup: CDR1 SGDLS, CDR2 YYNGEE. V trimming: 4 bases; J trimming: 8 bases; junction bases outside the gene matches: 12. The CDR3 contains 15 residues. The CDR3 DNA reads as TGTGCCAGCAGCCGCGGGGACAGGGCCCTAGATACCCAGTACTTC. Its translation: CASSRGDRALDTQYF.